The entry below describes one T cell receptor beta chain. This clone's antigen is unknown. No clone much larger than this one lies a single base away; base qualities are absent. The data originate from a study of shared T cell receptors in the human thymus (dated by TCRdb to the early 2020s). The study in broad terms: The study investigated the way shared, self-reactive T-cell receptor alpha chains are produced in the human thymus.

Library method: the immunoSEQ multiplex PCR assay. Drawn from immuneACCESS, this table holds only the in-frame rearrangements with V and J called that TCRdb kept. Clones are partly lost; checked studies trace under half to an unresolved V gene and leave the rest unexplained. This sample comprises some 720,000 clones, approximately 88% of them detected only once. The ten top clones hold 0.0095% to 0.011% of the sample. In addition, the sample was reused for a study of human thymus T cells. According to the second study: Immunologically healthy infants undergoing open corrective cardiac surgery for congenital heart defects in Finland were used as donors. Thymus tissue was obtained as surgical resects removed during corrective cardiac surgery. Biased V and J gene segment usage appeared to be present in both thymic and peripheral blood repertoires. Highly overlapping thymic TCR repertoires among unrelated individuals were reported in the related research. TCR alpha and beta repertoires from about 8 infant thymus samples and a few related peripheral blood samples were characterized in the study. Donor ages ranging from roughly 7 to 250 days were recorded, and about six male and two female infants were included in the cohort. After being mechanically released from the tissue, thymocytes were kept at -70 degrees C in pellets of about 8.5-30 million cells. A QIAsymphony instrument was used to extract genomic DNA from frozen cell pellets. The immunoSEQ multiplex PCR assay was used to amplify the TCRB and TCRAD loci from a standardized quantity of quality-controlled genomic DNA. The V(D)J region was spanned by amplicons of a length sufficient to cover the CDR3 and to identify V and J genes. The commercial immunoSEQ service was used to sequence amplicons on an Illumina platform. Primer bias and sequencing errors were corrected using previously described methods, and TCRAD and TCRB definitions followed the IMGT database. Analysis of the repertoires was done with immunoSEQ Analyzer 3.0 and VDJTools and included basic statistics, V/J segment usage, diversity estimates, rarefaction and pairwise overlap. Diversity was estimated with Chao1, ChaoE, Efron-Thisted, Shannon and inverse Simpson indices, and also on datasets down-sampled to the smallest sample. For repertoire overlap, CDR3 nucleotide sequence, V gene and J gene had to match strictly, and clustering was done by Jaccard-based multidimensional scaling. On average, thymus samples gave 800,000 or so unique TCRB clonotypes, whereas blood samples gave about 84,000.

The specimen sequenced was thymocytes. The clonotype was recovered from a boy less than two years old with a congenital heart defect. Donor details come from another sample of the same person, matched by shared clones.

The encoded CDR3 is CASSQVAGANTGELFF. The base sequence is TGTGCCAGCAGTCAGGTGGCGGGAGCGAACACCGGGGAGCTGTTTTTT. The chain is made from TRBV6-6 and TRBJ2-2, and TRBD2 matches 7 of the central bases. Trimming takes 5 bases off V and 0 bases off J; junction bases not matched to a gene: 6. Including cysteine and phenylalanine, the CDR3 has 16 amino acids. The only DNA kept is the CDR3, 48 bases in frame from the first base. CDR1 and CDR2 are drawn from the germline V gene (reference sequence): MNHNY, SVGAGI.